This is a list of T cell receptor beta chains from one sample in a study of cytomegalovirus exposure and HLA in healthy donors. Some clones are missing from TCRdb's copy, which holds only in-frame ones; the method was immunoSEQ multiplex PCR. This table has 110,000 to 150,000 clones, approximately 68% appearing once. The sequencing sample was made of PBMCs. The receptors here all came from a man aged 35 to 55 in good health and CMV-seronegative. The CDR3 runs from the conserved cysteine through the conserved F or W. A D gene is named only where the DNA matches it firmly. Clone size, where shown, is once, few, many, or a class for clones that have expanded.

D gene	clone size	V gene	J gene	CDR3 DNA	CDR3 protein
-	-	TRBV6-1	TRBJ1-6	TGTGCCAGCAGTGAATCCCCGACAGGATTCTATTCACCCCTCAACTTT	CASSESPTGFYSPLNF
-	once	TRBV28	TRBJ2-2	TGTGCCAGCAGTTTTACTGAGAACACCGGGGAGCTGTTTTTT	CASSFTENTGELFF
TRBD2	-	TRBV7-9	TRBJ2-3	TGTGCCAGCAGCCGCTATCGCGGGGAGGGCATAGATACGCAGTATTTT	CASSRYRGEGIDTQYF
-	-	TRBV29-1	TRBJ1-2	TGCAGCGTTGGTAGACTTTCAATCGGTGGCTACCCCTTC	CSVGRLSIGGYPF
-	-	TRBV5-1	TRBJ1-5	TGCGCCAGCAGCCCGGGGACTGCAAATCAGCCCCAGCATTTT	CASSPGTANQPQHF
-	few	TRBV2	TRBJ2-5	TGTGCCAGCAAGGGAGGTAGAGAGACCCAGTACTTC	CASKGGRETQYF
-	few	TRBV7-8	TRBJ1-1	TGTGCCAGCAGCTTAGCCTTCAAGACACTTATGAACACTGAAGCTTTCTTT	CASSLAFKTLMNTEAFF
TRBD2	-	TRBV5-4	TRBJ2-3	TGTGCCAGCAGCTTGGGATTTGGTAGCGGGGACTCCACAGATACGCAGTATTTT	CASSLGFGSGDSTDTQYF
TRBD1	-	TRBV14	TRBJ1-1	TGTGCCAGCAGCCAAGAAGGGACAGGGGTCGAGACTGAAGCTTTCTTT	CASSQEGTGVETEAFF
TRBD2	-	TRBV5-4	TRBJ2-1	TGTGCCAGCAGCTTGGGGACTAGCGGCTACAATGAGCAGTTCTTC	CASSLGTSGYNEQFF
-	-	TRBV28	TRBJ1-2	TGTGCCAGCAGTAAACAGGTCCTCTATGGCTACACCTTC	CASSKQVLYGYTF
TRBD1	-	TRBV28	TRBJ1-2	TGTGCCAGCAGTTTAGGCGACAGGGATGGCTACACCTTC	CASSLGDRDGYTF
TRBD2	-	TRBV7-2	TRBJ2-5	TGTGCCAGCAGCTTAGTGTCGGCGGGAGGTGAAGAGACCCAGTACTTC	CASSLVSAGGEETQYF
-	few	TRBV7-9	TRBJ1-1	TGTTCCAGCAGCTTAGGGGGGGGAGAAGCTTTCTTT	CSSSLGGGEAFF
-	-	TRBV28	TRBJ2-5	TGTGCCAGCAGCCCCGGGGGGCCCGTCGAGACCCAGTACTTC	CASSPGGPVETQYF
-	-	TRBV6-5	TRBJ1-2	TGTGCCACCCTCCGGGGGTCCGACTATGGCTACACCTTC	CATLRGSDYGYTF
-	-	TRBV6-5	TRBJ2-7	TGTGCCAGCAGTTACTCGTCAGGGCGGGACTACGAGCAGTACTTC	CASSYSSGRDYEQYF
-	once	TRBV21-1	TRBJ1-1	TGTGCCAGCAGCAAACCCCGCTTCAGACAGGGCGGAACCACTGAAGCTTTCTTT	CASSKPRFRQGGTTEAFF
-	-	TRBV5-1	TRBJ2-5	TGCGCCAGCAACCCCGGGGCAGGGGTAGGGTTAGAGACCCAGTACTTC	CASNPGAGVGLETQYF
-	-	TRBV19	TRBJ2-1	TGTGCCAGTAGTCCCGACACCTACAATGAGCAGTTCTTC	CASSPDTYNEQFF
TRBD1	-	TRBV6-4	TRBJ1-5	TGCTCCCCTAGGGCTTTTAGAACAGGGGCTGGTCAGCCCCAGCATTTT	CSPRAFRTGAGQPQHF
TRBD2	-	TRBV7-2	TRBJ2-7	TGTGCCAGCAGCTTAGTTTCCCTAGCGGGCACCTACGAGCAGTACTTC	CASSLVSLAGTYEQYF
-	-	TRBV25-1	TRBJ2-3	TGTGCCAGCAGTGAATACGGCGGGAGCACAGATACGCAGTATTTT	CASSEYGGSTDTQYF
-	-	TRBV28	TRBJ2-1	TGTGCCAGCACAACCCTAGTTCCCTCGTACAATGAGCAGTTCTTC	CASTTLVPSYNEQFF
TRBD2	-	TRBV5-1	TRBJ2-7	TGCGCCAGCAGCTTGGAGGGCGGGGGCTACGAGCAGTACTTC	CASSLEGGGYEQYF
TRBD2	-	TRBV27	TRBJ2-1	TGTGCCAGCAGTTTAGCGGGAGGGTACAATGAGCAGTTCTTC	CASSLAGGYNEQFF
TRBD1	once	TRBV6-1	TRBJ2-3	TGTGCCAGCAGGGCCGCCGGACAGGCCGACAATACGCAGTATTTT	CASRAAGQADNTQYF
-	once	TRBV6-5	TRBJ1-2	TGTGCCAGCAAGGCAGGAAACTATGGCTACACCTTC	CASKAGNYGYTF
-	-	TRBV27	TRBJ1-1	TGTGCCAGCAGTACTCTCCGGGGGGTAAACACTGAAGCTTTCTTT	CASSTLRGVNTEAFF
TRBD1	-	TRBV7-9	TRBJ1-2	TGTGCCAGCAGCTACAGGGGCGGCTACACCTTC	CASSYRGGYTF
TRBD2	few	TRBV5-1	TRBJ2-5	TGCGCCAGCAGCTCGTCTGGGACTAGCGGACAAGAGACCCAGTACTTC	CASSSSGTSGQETQYF
-	-	TRBV9	TRBJ2-2	TGTGCCAGCAGCGTAGCTGCGGGGACGAACACCGGGGAGCTGTTTTTT	CASSVAAGTNTGELFF
TRBD2	-	TRBV6-1	TRBJ2-3	TGTGCCAGCAGTGAAGCCTCACTAGCGGGCGCAGATACGCAGTATTTT	CASSEASLAGADTQYF
-	-	TRBV19	TRBJ2-2	TGTGCCAGTCAACGCGATAAGAGAGACTTCTACACCGGGGAGCTGTTTTTT	CASQRDKRDFYTGELFF
-	-	TRBV4-1	TRBJ2-7	TGCGCCAGCAGCCAACCGTTAAGCGGTTCGACATACGAGCAGTACTTC	CASSQPLSGSTYEQYF
-	-	TRBV5-1	TRBJ1-4	TGCGCCAGCAGCTTGACTGAATCAAGGACTTTTGAAAAACTGTTTTTT	CASSLTESRTFEKLFF
TRBD1	-	TRBV5-1	TRBJ1-1	TGCGCCAGCAGCTACTCGACAGGGGGCACTGAAGCTTTCTTT	CASSYSTGGTEAFF
-	-	TRBV6-4	TRBJ1-2	TGTGCCAGCAGTGACTCGGGCAGAAACTATGGCTACACCTTC	CASSDSGRNYGYTF
-	few	TRBV30	TRBJ1-1	TGTGCCTGGGGGGGTTTGACAGGCTTTGACACTGAAGCTTTCTTT	CAWGGLTGFDTEAFF
-	-	TRBV7-3	TRBJ1-4	TGTGCCAGCAGCTTAGGGCCAAATGAAAAACTGTTTTTT	CASSLGPNEKLFF
TRBD1	-	TRBV30	TRBJ1-2	TGTGCCAGTCCGGGACAGGGGCCGCCCACCAACTATGGCTACCCCTTC	CASPGQGPPTNYGYPF
-	few	TRBV9	TRBJ2-1	TGTGCCAGCAGCGTAGGAGCGGGCCCCTACAATGAGCAGTTCTTC	CASSVGAGPYNEQFF
-	-	TRBV5-6	TRBJ1-2	TGTGCCAGCAGCTCGGGTGTCGTCGGTGGCTACACCTTC	CASSSGVVGGYTF
TRBD1	-	TRBV4-1	TRBJ1-1	TGCGCCAGCAGCCAAGATATAGGACAGGGTATGAACACTGAAGCTTTCTTT	CASSQDIGQGMNTEAFF
TRBD1	-	TRBV27	TRBJ1-5	TGTGCCAGCAGGCCAGCGTGGGGGACAGGGGGCAATCAGCCCCAGCATTTT	CASRPAWGTGGNQPQHF